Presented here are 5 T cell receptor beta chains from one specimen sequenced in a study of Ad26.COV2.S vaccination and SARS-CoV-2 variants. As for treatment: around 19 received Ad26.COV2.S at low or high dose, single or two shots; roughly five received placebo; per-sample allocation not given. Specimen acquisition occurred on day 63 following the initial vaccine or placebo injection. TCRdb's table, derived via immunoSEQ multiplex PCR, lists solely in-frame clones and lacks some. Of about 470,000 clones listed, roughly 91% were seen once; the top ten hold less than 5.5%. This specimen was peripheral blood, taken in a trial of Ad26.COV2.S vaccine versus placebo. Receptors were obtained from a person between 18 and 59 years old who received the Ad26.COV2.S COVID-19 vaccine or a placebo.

The chain's CDR3 is CASSPQGWDADTQYF. The CDR3 region has the DNA TGTGCCAGCAGTCCCCAGGGTTGGGACGCAGATACGCAGTATTTT. The chain uses TRBV27 and TRBJ2-3, with D perhaps being TRBD1 or TRBD2 (5 bases each). CDR3 length: 15 amino acids. In germline, CDR1 is MNHEY, CDR2 SMNVEV (reference sequence). Trimming stripped 5 bases from V and 4 bases from J, with 16 bases between.

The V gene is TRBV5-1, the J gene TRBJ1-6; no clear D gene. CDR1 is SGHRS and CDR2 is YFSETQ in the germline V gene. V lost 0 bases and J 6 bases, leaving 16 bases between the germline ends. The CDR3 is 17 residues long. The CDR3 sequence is CASSLEGRQISNSPLHF. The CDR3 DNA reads TGCGCCAGCAGCTTGGAGGGCCGACAAATATCTAATTCACCCCTCCACTTT.

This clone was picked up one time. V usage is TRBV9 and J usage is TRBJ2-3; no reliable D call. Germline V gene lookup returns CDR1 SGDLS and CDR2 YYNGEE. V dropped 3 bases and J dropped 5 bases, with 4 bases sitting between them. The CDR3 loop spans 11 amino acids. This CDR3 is CASSAKDTQYF. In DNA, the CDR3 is TGTGCCAGCAGCGCTAAAGATACGCAGTATTTT.

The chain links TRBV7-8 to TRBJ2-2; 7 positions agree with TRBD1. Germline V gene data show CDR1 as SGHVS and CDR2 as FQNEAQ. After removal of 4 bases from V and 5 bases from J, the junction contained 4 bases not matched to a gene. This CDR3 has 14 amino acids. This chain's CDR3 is CASSSPGGTGELFF. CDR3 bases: TGTGCCAGCAGCTCTCCAGGGGGTACCGGGGAGCTGTTTTTT.

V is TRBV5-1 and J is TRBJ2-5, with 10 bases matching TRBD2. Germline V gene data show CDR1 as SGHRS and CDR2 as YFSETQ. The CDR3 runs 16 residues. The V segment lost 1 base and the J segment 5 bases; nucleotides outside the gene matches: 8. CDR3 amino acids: CASSLNYEAGGETQYF. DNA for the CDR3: TGCGCCAGCAGCTTGAACTACGAAGCGGGAGGGGAGACCCAGTACTTC.